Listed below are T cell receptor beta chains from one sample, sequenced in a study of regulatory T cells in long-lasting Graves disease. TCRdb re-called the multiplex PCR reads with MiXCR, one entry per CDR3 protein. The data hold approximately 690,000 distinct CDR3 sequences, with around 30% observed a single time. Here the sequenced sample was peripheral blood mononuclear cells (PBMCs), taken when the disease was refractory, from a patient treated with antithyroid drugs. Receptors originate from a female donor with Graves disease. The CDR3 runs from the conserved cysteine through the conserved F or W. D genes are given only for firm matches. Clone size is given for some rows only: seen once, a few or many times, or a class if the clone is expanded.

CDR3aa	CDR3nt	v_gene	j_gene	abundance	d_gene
CASRTTGNSPLHF	TGTGCCAGCAGAACGACTGGGAATTCACCCCTCCACTTT	TRBV6-1	TRBJ1-6	few	-
CSARTGENSPLHF	TGCAGCGCCCGGACGGGGGAAAATTCACCCCTCCACTTT	TRBV29-1	TRBJ1-6	-	-
CASGRTGSTEAFF	TGTGCCAGCGGACGGACAGGGAGCACTGAAGCTTTCTTT	TRBV9	TRBJ1-1	-	TRBD1
CASRTRDSVGPTDTQYF	TGCGCCAGCAGAACCCGGGACTCGGTGGGCCCCACAGATACGCAGTATTTT	TRBV10-2	TRBJ2-3	-	-
CASSYSRTVNTGELFF	TGTGCCAGCAGTTACTCGAGGACGGTGAACACCGGGGAGCTGTTTTTT	TRBV6-5	TRBJ2-2	few	-
CSVGDRGKDLYGYTF	TGCAGCGTGGGGGACAGGGGGAAGGACCTCTATGGCTACACCTTC	TRBV29-1	TRBJ1-2	-	TRBD1
CASSVSQGAGHGYTF	TGTGCCAGCAGCGTATCACAGGGTGCCGGGCATGGCTACACCTTC	TRBV9	TRBJ1-2	-	-
CASSQETASGQETQYF	TGTGCCAGCAGCCAAGAGACGGCTAGCGGACAAGAGACCCAGTACTTC	TRBV4-2	TRBJ2-5	-	TRBD2
CASSERWGGTSGNTIYF	TGTGCCAGCAGTGAACGGTGGGGGGGTACCTCTGGAAACACCATATATTTT	TRBV25-1	TRBJ1-3	few	-
CASSPPLRYEKLFF	TGTGCCAGCAGCCCCCCACTTCGGTATGAAAAACTGTTTTTT	TRBV3-1	TRBJ1-4	-	-
CAWSVGQRNSPLHF	TGTGCCTGGAGTGTAGGACAGAGGAATTCACCCCTCCACTTT	TRBV30	TRBJ1-6	few	-
CASSMGQGASGYTF	TGTGCCAGCAGCATGGGACAGGGGGCGTCTGGCTACACCTTC	TRBV5-6	TRBJ1-2	-	TRBD1
CASSYSRDYTEAFF	TGTGCCAGCAGTTACTCGAGAGACTACACTGAAGCTTTCTTT	TRBV6-5	TRBJ1-1	-	-
CASSLEPGGTGVHEQYF	TGCGCCAGCAGCTTGGAACCGGGAGGTACAGGGGTCCACGAGCAGTACTTC	TRBV5-1	TRBJ2-7	-	-
CASSERGRGPSNQPQHF	TGTGCCAGCAGTGAAAGAGGCAGGGGACCCTCCAATCAGCCCCAGCATTTT	TRBV6-1	TRBJ1-5	many	-
CASNERRGETQYF	TGTGCCAGCAACGAAAGAAGAGGCGAGACCCAGTACTTC	TRBV2	TRBJ2-5	few	-
CASSTLEGYTF	TGTGCCAGCAGCACTCTTGAGGGCTACACCTTC	TRBV3-1	TRBJ1-2	few	-
CASSYSTATNQPQHF	TGTGCCAGCAGTTACTCGACAGCCACCAATCAGCCCCAGCATTTT	TRBV6-5	TRBJ1-5	-	-
CASSLRGGRFQETQYF	TGTGCCAGCAGCTTACGTGGCGGGAGGTTCCAAGAGACCCAGTACTTC	TRBV11-3	TRBJ2-5	few	TRBD2
CASSYEYKNTEAFF	TGTGCCAGCAGTTATGAGTACAAGAACACTGAAGCTTTCTTT	TRBV6-2/TRBV6-3	TRBJ1-1	-	-